The clone carrying this T cell receptor (beta chain) was counted between two and nine times. Gene and germline names: mouse. The CDR3 is cut off 1 residue early in the read; its end comes from the germline J gene. This table comes from immunoSEQ multiplex PCR, and its TCRdb copy is limited to in-frame clones, with some not included. The sample holds about 1,800 clones, roughly 50% seen once. This sample was taken from a study of tissue T cells after allogeneic stem cell transplantation. Sample time point: mouse harvest day 14 after allogeneic transplant. The graft held 10^6 splenic CD5+ T cells and 10^7 T-cell-depleted bone marrow cells. B6 (H2b) cells into BALB/c (H2d) mice; tissues taken at day 7 or 14. Germline V gives CDR1 LGHNA, CDR2 YSYQKL. This CDR3 is built from 14 residues. V lost 1 base and J 0 bases, leaving 5 bases between the germline ends.

The gene calls are TRBV2 and TRBJ2-4, with D perhaps TRBD1 (5 bases). The clonotype was recovered from a female BALB/c mouse given C57BL/6 T cells with graft-versus-host disease after an allogeneic hematopoietic cell transplant. Specimen: blood. CDR3 in amino acids: CASSQGQSQNTLYF. The sequenced CDR3 bases are TGTGCCAGCAGCCAAGGACAGAGTCAAAACACCTTGTAC.